Listed below are T cell receptor beta chains from one sample, sequenced in a study of blood T cell repertoires in COVID-19. Produced via immunoSEQ multiplex PCR; TCRdb's table is partial and in-frame only. The data hold more than 300,000 clones, with approximately 89% observed a single time. The sequencing sample was made of peripheral blood. These receptors were collected from a woman aged 25 to 39 with COVID-19, enrolled during active disease. Both conserved end residues are part of each CDR3. D genes are given only for firm matches. Some rows mark clone size as missing; the rest say once, few, many or name a class of expanded clone.

TRBJ1-6	-	-	TRBV3-1/TRBV3-2	TGTGCCAGCAGCCAACCGGGGACTTGGAATTCACCCCTCCACTTT	CASSQPGTWNSPLHF
TRBJ1-5	-	-	TRBV10-1	TGCGCCAGCAGATCCCGGGAGGACGACATCAATCAGCCCCAGCATTTT	CASRSREDDINQPQHF
TRBJ2-7	-	-	TRBV18	TGTGCCAGCTCACCGACAAACTACGAGCAGTACTTC	CASSPTNYEQYF
TRBJ1-5	TRBD1	-	TRBV4-1	TGCGCCAGCAGCCATACAGGGGGTACCTATCAGCCCCAGCATTTT	CASSHTGGTYQPQHF
TRBJ1-6	TRBD1	few	TRBV30	TGTGCCTGGAGTAGGGGTGGACAGGGAGATTCACCCCTCCACTTT	CAWSRGGQGDSPLHF
TRBJ1-1	-	-	TRBV7-3	TGTGCCAGCAGCTTATTTGCAGGGGACGTCGGCACTGAAGCTTTCTTT	CASSLFAGDVGTEAFF
TRBJ2-5	TRBD1	once	TRBV5-1	TGCGCCAGCAGCATCGGGACAGGGGGTCGAGAGACCCAGTACTTC	CASSIGTGGRETQYF
TRBJ1-1	-	-	TRBV29-1	TGCAGCGCCGGGAGCGGAGGGGCTTTCTTT	CSAGSGGAFF
TRBJ2-3	TRBD2	-	TRBV10-3	TGTGCCATACGGGGGAGGGGAGGAGATACGCAGTATTTT	CAIRGRGGDTQYF
TRBJ1-2	-	-	TRBV5-5	TGTGCCAGCACCCTAGGCGGCCGTGACTTCTATGGCTACACCTTC	CASTLGGRDFYGYTF
TRBJ1-5	-	-	TRBV6-5	TGTGCCAGCAGTTACTCGGGGGGATCGCCGCCCCAGCATTTT	CASSYSGGSPPQHF
TRBJ2-5	TRBD1	-	TRBV11-2	TGTGCCAGCAGCTTAGTTATAGCAGGGGGCGAGACCCAGTACTTC	CASSLVIAGGETQYF
TRBJ2-3	TRBD2	-	TRBV2	TGTGCCAGCATAGGTGGGAGGGCATCAGATACGCAGTATTTT	CASIGGRASDTQYF
TRBJ2-2	TRBD2	-	TRBV7-9	TGTGCCAGCACCCGTTGGGCGGGGGACACCGGGGAGCTGTTTTTT	CASTRWAGDTGELFF
TRBJ2-7	-	-	TRBV18	TGTGCCAGCTCACCACCGCCGGAGGGTGTATACAACTACGAGCAGTACTTC	CASSPPPEGVYNYEQYF
TRBJ1-3	-	few	TRBV9	TGTGCCAGCAGCGTAGCTATCGGCTCTGGAAACACCATATATTTT	CASSVAIGSGNTIYF
TRBJ1-4	-	once	TRBV6-5	TGTGCCAGCAGTTCCTCTCAACTTGGGGGCAAACTGTTTTTT	CASSSSQLGGKLFF
TRBJ2-7	TRBD1	-	TRBV6-5	TGTGCCAGCAGTTACCAGGGGGCGTCCTACGAGCAGTACTTC	CASSYQGASYEQYF
TRBJ1-1	-	many	TRBV5-4	TGTGCCAGCAGCGTACAGGGAAAAGGGGCTGAAGCTTTCTTT	CASSVQGKGAEAFF
TRBJ1-1	-	-	TRBV6-5	TGTGCCAGCAGCCGCCGGGTTCAGAACACTGAAGCTTTCTTT	CASSRRVQNTEAFF
TRBJ2-7	TRBD2	-	TRBV7-9	TGTGCCAGCAGCTTGAAAGGGCGGGAGGTATTCGAGCAGTACTTC	CASSLKGREVFEQYF
TRBJ2-3	-	-	TRBV30	TGTGCCTGGACCTTAGCGGCCAGAGGCACAGATACGCAGTATTTT	CAWTLAARGTDTQYF
TRBJ2-5	TRBD1	-	TRBV27	TGTGCCAGCAGTTTTACATTTCCGGGACAGGGGTTCGGAGAGACCCAGTACTTC	CASSFTFPGQGFGETQYF
TRBJ2-7	-	-	TRBV12-3/TRBV12-4	TGTGCCAGCAGTCCCCGGGATTACGAGCAGTACTTC	CASSPRDYEQYF